This TCR beta chain was sequenced for a study of T cell repertoires in cytomegalovirus infection. Each CDR3 protein is one row after TCRdb ran MiXCR on the reads. The sample includes 150,000 to 200,000 distinct CDR3 sequences, approximately 19% seen only once; the top ten take less than 3.5%. This clonotype was detected ten times or more. The material sequenced was PBMCs. The receptor's source is a human donor in good health (CMV status not recorded). Some clones in this sample may be carry-over from other donors' samples.

The CDR3 DNA reads as TGTGCCAGCAGCCGACAAGAGGCGGCTAGCGGGCGAAATGAGCAGTTCTTC. Its translation is CASSRQEAASGRNEQFF. The gene calls are TRBV4-2 and TRBJ2-1; TRBD2 aligns across 8 bases. The germline V gene encodes CDR1 LGHNA and CDR2 YNFKEQ. V dropped 4 bases and J dropped 7; count of bases not matched to a gene: 15. The CDR3 has 17 residues.